The table lists the clone carrying this TCR beta chain with a few counts. The authors' processing: Amplified reference gene primers provided the basis for estimating nucleated cell counts. Profiling relied on immunoSEQ multiplex PCR, and the TCRdb table lists in-frame clones only, not all of them. That table furnishes V, J and clone size, whereas the DNA furnished D and trimming. The table has about 37,000 clones, nearly 90% seen once; the top ten hold over 9.5%. This sample is part of a study of blood T cell repertoires in COVID-19. Across the study: The United States, Italy and Spain were the sources of the acute and convalescent COVID-19 samples. Sources were T cells, B-cell-depleted T cells, or PBMCs; the material itself was cDNA or gDNA.

Sequences were obtained from peripheral blood. The sequence was collected from a man between 60 and 75 years old with active COVID-19.

The CDR3 region is CASSEVGGSTYF. The CDR3 DNA sequence: TGTGCCAGCAGTGAAGTGGGCGGGAGTACATACTTC. The V gene is TRBV2, the J gene TRBJ2-7; 7 positions match TRBD2. Germline V gene lookup returns CDR1 SNHLY and CDR2 FYNNEI. Unmatched junction bases numbered 7, after V lost 1 base and J lost 13 bases. CDR3 length: 12 residues.